This TCR beta chain was obtained from a study of blood T cells in healthy people across ages. Using a J-beta primer mix together with a sample-barcoded 5' primer, a second PCR was run for about 6 to 12 cycles. MiXCR, run by TCRdb on the 5' RACE reads, gives a single entry per CDR3 protein. The data contain around 850,000 distinct CDR3 sequences, 36% of them singletons. CDR1 is LGHNA and CDR2 is YSLEER in the germline V gene. Trimming took 0 bases from V and 2 from J, leaving 10 bases between them. The CDR3 covers 15 residues. Sequencing used blood. V and J are TRBV4-3 and TRBJ2-5; D gene unclear. This clonotype originated in a man aged 18 to 30 in good health. The CDR3 loop reads CASSQDRAPQETQYF. CDR3 DNA: TGCGCCAGCAGCCAAGATCGGGCCCCACAAGAGACCCAGTACTTC.